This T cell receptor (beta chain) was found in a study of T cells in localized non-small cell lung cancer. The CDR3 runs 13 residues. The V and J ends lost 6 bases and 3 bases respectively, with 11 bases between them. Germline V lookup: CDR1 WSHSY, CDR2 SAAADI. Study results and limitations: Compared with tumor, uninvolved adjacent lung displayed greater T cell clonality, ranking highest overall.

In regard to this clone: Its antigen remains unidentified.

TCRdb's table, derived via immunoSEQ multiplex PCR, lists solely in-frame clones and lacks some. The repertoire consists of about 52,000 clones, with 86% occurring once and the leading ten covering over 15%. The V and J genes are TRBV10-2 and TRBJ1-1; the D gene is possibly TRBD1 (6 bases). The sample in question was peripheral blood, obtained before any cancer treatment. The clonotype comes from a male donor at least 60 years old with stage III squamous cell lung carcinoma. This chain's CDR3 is CASSRDTYTEAFF. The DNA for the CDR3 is TGCGCCAGCAGCCGGGACACCTACACTGAAGCTTTCTTT.